The next 19 T cell receptor beta chains were all read from a single sample in a study of post-analysis software for immune sequencing data. The study's findings and limits: The study found TRBV5-6, TRBV5-1 and TRBV20-1 among a handful of TRBV segments more frequent in patients than controls.

Carried by the TCR beta cDNA libraries were unique molecular identifiers. TCRdb passed the PCR reads through MiXCR, listing each CDR3 protein once. The table includes some 700,000 distinct CDR3 sequences, around 64% detected once. Antigens of these TCRs are unknown. Sequencing used blood. Source of these receptors: a girl under 10 years old with multiple sclerosis.

This CDR3 is CASSPVPGQGVEQFF. The DNA of the CDR3 is TGCGCCAGCAGCCCGGTCCCGGGACAGGGTGTTGAGCAGTTCTTC. V is TRBV4-3 and J is TRBJ2-1; 9 bases align to TRBD1. The germline V gene has CDR1 LGHNA and CDR2 YSLEER. The CDR3 contains 15 residues. J lost 9 bases, V lost 4 bases, and 10 bases had no gene match.

The chain has TRBV6-6 and TRBJ1-2; no definite D call. V was clipped by 6 bases and J by 8 bases, with 10 bases between them. This CDR3 has 11 amino acids. The germline V gene encodes CDR1 MNHNY and CDR2 SVGAGI (reference sequence). The CDR3 DNA reads TGTGCCAGCAGGGGCCCAGCGGGCTACACCTTC. It yields the protein CASRGPAGYTF.

With regard to this clonotype: The junction shows a germline mismatch at one end, possibly a read error. The genes are TRBV7-7 and TRBJ2-2, with D hard to call. CDR1 SSHAT and CDR2 FNYEAQ come from the germline V gene (reference sequence). The CDR3 runs 16 residues. CDR3 residues: CASSLVLARGTGELFF. Here the CDR3 DNA reads TGTGCTAGCAGCTTAGTTTTAGCAAGAGGTACCGGGGAGCTGTTTTTT.

This chain joins TRBV27 and TRBJ1-4; the D gene is possibly TRBD1 (5 bases). Trimming removed 5 bases at V and 1 base at J, with 5 bases between. The CDR3 has 13 residues. In germline, CDR1 is MNHEY, CDR2 SMNVEV (reference sequence). This chain's CDR3 is CASSDRTNEKLFF. In nucleotides, the CDR3 is TGTGCCAGCAGTGACAGAACTAATGAAAAACTGTTTTTT.

The chain has TRBV10-3 and TRBJ1-4; D remains ambiguous. V was cut by 0 bases and J by 0 bases, with 8 bases left in between. There are 16 residues in the CDR3. Germline CDR1 ENHRY, CDR2 SYGVKD. CDR3 coding DNA: TGTGCCATCAGTGAGTCGTATGGTGCAACTAATGAAAAACTGTTTTTT. Protein: CAISESYGATNEKLFF.

This rearrangement joins TRBV6-4 to TRBJ2-5, with no clear D. CDR1 MRHNA and CDR2 SNTAGT come from the germline V gene. Trimming left V 1 base short and J 4 bases short, with 16 bases between. The CDR3 contains 16 residues. The CDR3 here is CASSDWVRAPGETQYF. CDR3 DNA sequence: TGTGCCAGCAGTGACTGGGTGCGAGCCCCCGGAGAGACCCAGTACTTC.

The chain recombines TRBV20-1 with TRBJ2-5, with a tentative D call TRBD1 (6 bases). Trimming removed 3 bases at V and 5 bases at J, with 22 bases between. The germline gives CDR1 DFQATT, CDR2 SNEGSKA (reference sequence). The CDR3 is 16 residues long. CDR3 sequence: CSASDFKNREWETQYF. In DNA, the CDR3 is TGCAGTGCTAGCGATTTCAAAAACAGGGAATGGGAGACCCAGTACTTC.

CDR3 in DNA: TGCAGCGTTGAAGTGCAGGGGCTGGGCACTGAAGCTTTCTTT. This encodes CSVEVQGLGTEAFF. The rearrangement uses TRBV29-1 and TRBJ1-1, with D possibly matching TRBD1 (6 bases). Germline values: CDR1 SQVTM, CDR2 ANQGSEA. The V and J ends lost 1 base and 4 bases respectively, with 13 bases between them. The CDR3 runs to 14 residues. The whole variable domain, filled in from reference TRBV29-1 and TRBJ1-1, reads SAVISQKPSRDICQRGTSLTIQCQVDSQVTMMFWYRQQPGQSLTLIATANQGSEATYESGFVIDKFPISRPNLTFSTLTVSNMSPEDSSIYLCSVEVQGLGTEAFFGQGTRLTVV.

The chain employs TRBV12-3 or TRBV12-4 and TRBJ2-7, with D possibly being TRBD2 (5 bases). V dropped 6 bases and J dropped 0 bases, with 18 bases sitting between them. This CDR3 is 16 amino acids long. CDR3 nucleotide sequence: TGTGCCAGCAGGCCCGCATGGGCGGGCCTCTCCTACGAGCAGTACTTC. This codes for CASRPAWAGLSYEQYF.

The DNA of the CDR3 is TGTGCCAGCAGCTTTAGGACAGGGAATTCAGGGACCCAGTACTTC. This translates into CASSFRTGNSGTQYF. The V and J genes are TRBV7-9 and TRBJ2-7, with 8 bases lining up with TRBD1. The assigned J gene may be wrong: the sequence end matches TRBJ2-5 better. This CDR3 is 15 amino acids long. Germline CDR1 and CDR2: SEHNR and FQNEAQ (reference sequence).

This clonotype was found once. The J gene is TRBJ1-4, the V gene TRBV29-1, with a tentative D call TRBD1 (5 bases). V was trimmed by 7 bases and J by 7 bases, leaving 13 bases between them. The CDR3 has 12 amino acids. Germline V CDR1 and CDR2: SQVTM, ANQGSEA. CDR3 nucleotides: TGCAGCGGGGGGAGACTCGGTGAAAAACTGTTTTTT. Translation gives CSGGRLGEKLFF.

The gene calls are TRBV12-3 or TRBV12-4 and TRBJ1-5, with TRBD1 identical over 7 bases. V lost 8 bases to trimming and J lost 9 bases; unmatched junction nucleotides: 10. There are 13 residues in the CDR3. The CDR3: CASPGQRNMPQHF. The CDR3 DNA is TGTGCCAGCCCGGGACAGAGGAATATGCCCCAGCATTTT.

The rearrangement links TRBV11-2 to TRBJ2-7; possibly TRBD1 or TRBD2 for D (5 bases each). Judging by the DNA end, TRBJ2-5 fits better; the J call may be wrong. The CDR3 runs to 15 residues. Germline-derived CDR1 and CDR2 are SGHAT and FQNNGV. The CDR3 DNA reads as TGTGCCAGCAGCTTAGGGGGGAGTGGGGTCCAGACCCAGTACTTC. Translated: CASSLGGSGVQTQYF.

V gene TRBV5-4 combines with J gene TRBJ2-1; TRBD1 might be the D (7 bases). There are 16 residues in the CDR3. CDR1 is SGHNT and CDR2 is YYREEE in the germline V gene (reference sequence). Deletions cut 3 bases from V and 8 bases from J, with 21 bases between. CDR3 sequence: CASSYSAGQGVDEQFF. The DNA for the CDR3 is TGTGCCAGCAGCTACTCGGCGGGGCAGGGGGTCGATGAGCAGTTCTTC.

This clonotype turned up a few times. The rearrangement links TRBV5-1 to TRBJ2-5, with a tentative D call TRBD1 (5 bases). V was cut by 4 bases and J by 4 bases, with 11 bases left in between. The CDR3 sequence is 13 residues long. Germline V gene lookup returns CDR1 SGHRS and CDR2 YFSETQ. CDR3 in amino acids: CASSSARVETQYF. The CDR3 nucleotides are TGCGCCAGCAGCAGCGCCAGGGTAGAGACCCAGTACTTC. Complete variable domain (other parts from reference TRBV5-1 and TRBJ2-5): KAGVTQTPRYLIKTRGQQVTLSCSPISGHRSVSWYQQTPGQGLQFLFEYFSETQRNKGNFPGRFSGRQFSNSRSEMNVSTLELGDSALYLCASSSARVETQYFGPGTRLLVL.

This clonotype was recorded only once. The gene calls are TRBV4-2 and TRBJ2-1; 10 bases agree with TRBD2. From germline, CDR1 is LGHNA and CDR2 YNFKEQ. V lost 4 bases, J lost 6 bases, and 3 bases stayed unmatched. The CDR3 is 14 residues long. CDR3 sequence: CASSPGTSVNEQFF. The CDR3 DNA is TGTGCCAGCAGCCCCGGGACTAGCGTCAATGAGCAGTTCTTC.

This clonotype was recorded many times. The chain is built from TRBV15 and TRBJ2-1, with D tentatively TRBD1 (6 bases). Trimming took off 4 bases at V and 7 bases at J, with 11 bases between the two ends. The CDR3 loop spans 13 amino acids. Looked up from germline, CDR1 is LNHNV and CDR2 is YYDKDF (reference sequence). CDR3 amino acids: CATSTRGRNEQFF. CDR3 sequence (DNA): TGTGCCACCAGCACCAGGGGACGGAATGAGCAGTTCTTC.

The rearrangement uses TRBV14 and TRBJ2-3, with 7 bases that match TRBD1. V was pared by 3 bases and J by 2 bases, with 5 bases of the junction left unmatched. The CDR3 contains 15 residues. CDR1 and CDR2 (germline): SGHDN, FVKESK. The CDR3 here is CASSQAQGLTDTQYF. For the CDR3, the DNA is TGTGCCAGCAGCCAGGCACAGGGGCTCACAGATACGCAGTATTTT.

The DNA for the CDR3 is TGTGCCAGCAGTCCACCGGGGCGACCGCTGGGGGCGCAGTATTTT. It is translated as CASSPPGRPLGAQYF. The gene calls are TRBV12-3 or TRBV12-4 and TRBJ2-3; the D gene could be TRBD1 or TRBD2 (5 bases each). V was pared by 5 bases and J by 10 bases, with 22 bases between. The CDR3 is 15 residues long.